These 12 T cell receptor beta chains came from one sample sequenced in a study of CD8 T cells in Susac syndrome. Reverse transcription of roughly 0.5 to 1 ug RNA used random hexamers. Via MiXCR, TCRdb re-called the immunoSEQ multiplex PCR reads, giving one row per CDR3 protein. The sample has about 150,000 distinct CDR3 sequences; roughly 94% are singletons. Source material: CD8+ T cells from PBMCs. The receptors were sampled from a human donor with multiple sclerosis.

Written as DNA, the CDR3 is TGCAGCCTACCGGGAGAGGGCTCCTACAATGAGCAGTTCTTC. Translation: CSLPGEGSYNEQFF. The V and J genes are TRBV20-1 and TRBJ2-1; weak D call: TRBD2 (6 bases). Germline CDR1 reads DFQATT; CDR2 reads SNEGSKA (reference sequence). The CDR3 extends over 14 amino acids.

The chain joins TRBV27 to TRBJ1-1; D is undetermined. The CDR3 runs to 13 residues. Trimming left V 6 bases short and J 0 bases short, with 8 bases between. CDR1 and CDR2 (germline): MNHEY, SMNVEV (reference sequence). CDR3 coding DNA: TGTGCCAGCAGCTCGAGCATGAACACTGAAGCTTTCTTT. This translates into CASSSSMNTEAFF.

The chain couples TRBV15 to TRBJ1-5; no clear D gene. The germline CDR1 and CDR2 sequences are LNHNV and YYDKDF (reference sequence). The CDR3 consists of 13 residues. The V end lost 1 base, the J end lost 4 bases, and 5 bases lay between the germline ends. CDR3 in DNA: TGTGCCACCAGCAGAGGTTGGAATCAGCCCCAGCATTTT. Protein: CATSRGWNQPQHF.

The chain uses TRBV19 and TRBJ1-2, with a tentative D call TRBD1 (5 bases). CDR3 length equals 11 residues. The germline V gene encodes CDR1 LNHDA and CDR2 SQIVND (reference sequence). The CDR3 DNA reads as TGTGCTTCCAGGGTGGGCTATGGCTACACCTTC. This gives the protein CASRVGYGYTF.

This chain connects TRBV4-2 to TRBJ2-1; perhaps TRBD2 as D (5 bases). This CDR3 has 16 amino acids. V dropped 4 bases and J dropped 3 bases, with 16 bases sitting between them. From germline, CDR1 is LGHNA and CDR2 YNFKEQ. CDR3 DNA: TGTGCCAGCAGCCCAAAAGGAGTCGGGGACTACAATGAGCAGTTCTTC. Amino acids: CASSPKGVGDYNEQFF.

This clonotype was seen more than once but under ten times. The V and J genes are TRBV9 and TRBJ1-2; TRBD1 agrees at 7 bases. The germline V gene encodes CDR1 SGDLS and CDR2 YYNGEE. The CDR3 covers 14 residues. V lost 2 bases, J lost 0 bases, and 1 base stayed unmatched. This CDR3 is CASSVGTANYGYTF. The DNA for the CDR3 is TGTGCCAGCAGCGTGGGGACAGCTAACTATGGCTACACCTTC.

The CDR3 protein is CASSLVSQQGIEQYF. The CDR3, as DNA: TGTGCCAGCAGCTTAGTTAGTCAACAGGGTATCGAGCAGTACTTC. The chain joins TRBV7-8 to TRBJ2-7, with a weak D call TRBD1 (6 bases). This CDR3 comprises 15 residues. Trimming stripped 1 base from V and 6 bases from J, with 16 bases between. The germline gives CDR1 SGHVS, CDR2 FQNEAQ.

V and J are TRBV28 and TRBJ2-5; possibly TRBD1 for D (6 bases). CDR3 length: 16 residues. Trimming took off 3 bases at V and 5 bases at J, with 19 bases between the two ends. The V gene's germline CDR1 is MDHEN and CDR2 SYDVKM. This chain's CDR3 is CASSLSNRVRRETQYF. For the CDR3, the DNA is TGTGCCAGCAGTTTGTCCAACAGGGTTCGTAGGGAGACCCAGTACTTC.

This sequence joins TRBV20-1 and TRBJ2-1; tentatively, D is TRBD1 (5 bases). Trimming took off 4 bases at V and 5 bases at J, with 9 bases between the two ends. Per the germline V gene, CDR1 is DFQATT and CDR2 is SNEGSKA (reference sequence). The CDR3 is 12 amino acids. In nucleotides, the CDR3 is TGCAGTGCTACGTTCAGGGACAATGAGCAGTTCTTC. It codes for CSATFRDNEQFF.

The chain carries TRBV12-3 or TRBV12-4 and TRBJ2-1; D is perhaps TRBD2 (5 bases). CDR3 length: 14 residues. Trimming removed 5 bases from V and 7 bases from J, with 15 bases in between. DNA for the CDR3: TGTGCCAGCAGTCCCGGGTCCCGAGGGAATGAGCAGTTCTTC. Amino acid sequence: CASSPGSRGNEQFF.

The chain joins TRBV7-2 to TRBJ2-5, with D possibly being TRBD2 (6 bases). The V gene lost 3 bases and the J gene lost 5 bases, with 19 bases spanning the gap. The germline gives CDR1 SGHTA, CDR2 FQGNSA. The CDR3 has 16 residues. The chain's CDR3 is CASSFGRRIVIETQYF. The DNA of the CDR3 is TGTGCCAGCAGCTTTGGGAGGCGCATCGTGATTGAGACCCAGTACTTC.

This clonotype was seen a single time. The chain combines TRBV2 with TRBJ2-7; D may be TRBD1 or TRBD2 (5 bases each). Germline V gives CDR1 SNHLY, CDR2 FYNNEI. V lost 3 bases, J lost 3 bases, and 15 bases lay in between. CDR3 length: 15 amino acids. CDR3 sequence reads: CASSEGSREIYEQYF. The CDR3 DNA reads as TGTGCCAGCAGTGAGGGTAGCAGGGAGATCTACGAGCAGTACTTC. Full variable domain (missing parts from reference TRBV2 and TRBJ2-7): EPEVTQTPSHQVTQMGQEVILRCVPISNHLYFYWYRQILGQKVEFLVSFYNNEISEKSEIFDDQFSVERPDGSNFTLKIRSTKLEDSAMYFCASSEGSREIYEQYFGPGTRLTVT.